This TCR beta chain was documented in a study of blood T cell repertoires in COVID-19 (dated by TCRdb to the early 2020s). Background for the entire study: The collaborator samples originated in the United States, Italy and Spain and spanned the acute and convalescent phases of COVID-19. The prospective study material was composed of cDNA or gDNA derived from T cells, B-cell-depleted T cells, or PBMCs. The dataset comprised deeply sampled blood TCRbeta repertoires from subjects exposed to, actively infected with, or recovered from COVID-19. The repertoires were released in a freely available public database meant as a resource for research on the immune response to SARS-CoV-2. Samples came from the ongoing ImmuneRACE study (first 160 participants) plus 1,254 subjects from 6 global collaborators. Sample metadata almost always included a de-identified subject ID, COVID-19 status, age in years and sex. Where available, HLA class I and class II types were taken from metadata supplied by the sample provider and were not determined by assay-based typing. Broad study findings and their caveats: Clinical and demographic metadata were provided uncurated, with the amount varying by source and participant.

From the cysteine up to the phenylalanine, the CDR3 has a length of 14 residues. The sequence is cut down to CDR3 DNA, 42 bases in frame from base 1. From the germline V gene, CDR1 is SGHRS and CDR2 is YFSETQ. The germline V end is reduced by 0 bases and the J end by 6 bases; junction bases left unmatched: 5. Note on this clone: Its recognized antigen is unknown. No quality values exist for individual bases; no much larger clone is one base distant.

Whole blood was collected in K2EDTA tubes by collaborating institutions according to the institutions' own protocols. For TCRbeta analysis, collaborators shipped samples as frozen whole blood, isolated PBMCs, or DNA extracted from either of those sample types. The immunoSEQ Assay, a bias-controlled multiplex PCR, was used to amplify TCRbeta CDR3 regions from genomic DNA. Concerning the study's data processing: Within the assay, amplification of reference gene primers was used to estimate how many nucleated cells each sample contained. To quantify the absolute abundance of each unique TCRbeta CDR3 rearrangement, sequence reads were collapsed and filtered. For each sample, productive Simpson clonality was calculated as the square root of Simpson's diversity index across productive rearrangements. TCRdb retrieved this table from immuneACCESS and kept in-frame rearrangements only. Not all clones are present; in checked studies, unresolved V genes account for under half, and no reason is known for the remainder. V and J calls and clone size are given by that table; D and trimming were obtained from the DNA. The sample contains 150,000 to 200,000 clones, around 90% of them found a single time. Of the sample, 2.5% to 3.5% falls within the top ten clones.

Input material: peripheral blood. The receptor was isolated from a man in his 60s with acute or convalescent COVID-19. The chain couples TRBV5-1 to TRBJ1-2; the central 7 bases match TRBD1. This receptor has the CDR3 CASSLGPRGDGYTF. DNA sequence: TGCGCCAGCAGCTTGGGTCCCAGGGGGGATGGCTACACCTTC.